These 9 T cell receptor beta chains share one sample of origin, sequenced in a study of beta chain features in type 1 diabetes. Reverse transcription of all isolated RNA meant that expressed TCRB transcripts were sequenced. Method: immunoSEQ multiplex PCR; TCRdb's copy keeps in-frame clones and lacks some. The data contain 130,000 to 150,000 clones, about 10% of them singletons. The sequencing sample was made of naive CD4+ T cells from blood. These receptors originate from a man between 18 and 35 years old in good health.

This clone was detected only a few times. The J gene is TRBJ2-6, the V gene TRBV18, with no clear D. CDR3 length: 14 amino acids. CDR1 and CDR2 from the germline V gene are KGHSH and LQKENI. V dropped 5 bases and J dropped 3 bases, with 8 bases sitting between them. This CDR3 reads CASSDSGGANVLTF. The CDR3 DNA reads as TGTGCCAGCTCAGATTCCGGTGGGGCCAACGTCCTGACTTTC.

V is TRBV6-1 and J is TRBJ2-1; D may be TRBD2 (5 bases). This CDR3 has 14 amino acids. V was trimmed by 4 bases and J by 5 bases, leaving 12 bases between them. CDR1 MNHNS and CDR2 SASEGT come from the germline V gene. In DNA, the CDR3 is TGTGCCAGCAGTGCCGACTGGACTGACAATGAGCAGTTCTTC. Translation: CASSADWTDNEQFF.

This rearrangement joins TRBV30 to TRBJ1-5, with 7 bases fitting TRBD1. The CDR3 sequence is 15 residues long. CDR1 and CDR2 from the germline V gene are GTSNPN and SVGIG (reference sequence). Germline trimming cut 0 bases from V and 7 bases from J; bases unmatched to any gene: 9. This chain's CDR3 is CAWSVRDRVVQPQHF. The CDR3 nucleotides are TGTGCCTGGAGTGTAAGAGACAGGGTGGTCCAGCCCCAGCATTTT.

This clone was counted only a few times. The chain has TRBV18 and TRBJ1-1, with D possibly matching TRBD1 (6 bases). Germline V gene lookup returns CDR1 KGHSH and CDR2 LQKENI. Deletions cut 3 bases from V and 3 bases from J, with 11 bases between. This CDR3 has 14 residues. The CDR3 region is CASSPQGLHTEAFF. CDR3 nucleotides: TGTGCCAGCTCACCTCAGGGGCTGCACACTGAAGCTTTCTTT.

The J gene is TRBJ2-7, the V gene TRBV27; 10 bases are a match to TRBD1. J gave up 4 bases and V 2 bases, and 5 bases lay outside the gene matches. The germline CDR1 and CDR2 sequences are MNHEY and SMNVEV (reference sequence). The CDR3 has 15 residues. CDR3 protein: CASSLRDRGSYEQYF. The CDR3, as DNA: TGTGCCAGCAGTTTAAGGGACAGGGGATCTTACGAGCAGTACTTC.

This clone has more than one count but fewer than ten. This sequence joins TRBV20-1 and TRBJ1-2; D is perhaps TRBD1 (6 bases). V lost 6 bases and J 5 bases, leaving 10 bases between the germline ends. The germline CDR1 and CDR2 sequences are DFQATT and SNEGSKA (reference sequence). The CDR3 has 11 amino acids. DNA for the CDR3: TGCAGTGCCTCAGGACAGTATGGCTACACCTTC. Its protein product is CSASGQYGYTF.

This clone was counted between two and nine times. V and J are TRBV2 and TRBJ1-6; D is uncertain. Germline V gene lookup returns CDR1 SNHLY and CDR2 FYNNEI. V dropped 7 bases and J dropped 6 bases, with 10 bases sitting between them. The CDR3 has 13 residues. This CDR3 reads CASTGPLNSPLHF. CDR3 coding DNA: TGTGCCAGCACAGGCCCCCTTAATTCACCCCTCCACTTT.

The chain is built from TRBV6-5 and TRBJ1-2; D is unclear. Germline CDR1 is MNHEY and CDR2 is SVGAGI. The CDR3 has 14 residues. Trimming removed 7 bases from V and 5 bases from J, with 17 bases in between. For the CDR3, the DNA is TGTGCCAGCAAATTGGACTTCTCCTCTTATGGCTACACCTTC. It is translated as CASKLDFSSYGYTF.

CDR3 residues: CASSIQGSAGFGGYTF. The CDR3 region has the DNA TGTGCCAGCAGCATACAGGGTTCGGCTGGATTCGGGGGCTACACCTTC. The chain joins TRBV2 to TRBJ1-2; D is possibly TRBD1 (6 bases). Germline-derived CDR1 and CDR2 are SNHLY and FYNNEI. The CDR3 covers 16 residues. Trimming removed 6 bases at V and 8 bases at J, with 25 bases between.